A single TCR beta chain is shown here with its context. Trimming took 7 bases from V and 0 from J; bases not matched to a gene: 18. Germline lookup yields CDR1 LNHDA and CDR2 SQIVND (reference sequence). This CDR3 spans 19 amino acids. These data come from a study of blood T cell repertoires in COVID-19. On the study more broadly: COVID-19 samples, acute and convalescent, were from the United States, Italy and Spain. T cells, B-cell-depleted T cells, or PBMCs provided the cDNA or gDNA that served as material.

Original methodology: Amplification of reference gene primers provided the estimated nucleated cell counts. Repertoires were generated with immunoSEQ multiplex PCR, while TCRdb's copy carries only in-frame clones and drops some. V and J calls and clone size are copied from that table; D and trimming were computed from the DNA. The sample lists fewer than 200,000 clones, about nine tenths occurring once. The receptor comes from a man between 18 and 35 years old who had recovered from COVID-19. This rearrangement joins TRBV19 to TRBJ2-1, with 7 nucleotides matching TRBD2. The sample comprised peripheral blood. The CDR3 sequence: CASTVGLGRDRSSYNEQFF. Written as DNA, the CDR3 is TGTGCCAGTACTGTTGGACTAGGGCGGGATCGGAGCTCCTACAATGAGCAGTTCTTC.